This TCR beta chain was documented in a study of cytomegalovirus exposure and HLA in healthy donors. Study-wide points: In an earlier analysis, about 87% or about 30%: the productive usage of most TCR beta V segments. With DRB1 most and HLA-C fewest, TCR association rates differed between HLA loci in a later analysis. When a later analysis compared HLA-associated TCR beta chains with equally common others, the HLA-associated chains turned out to be more clonally expanded and to have lower generation probabilities.

CDR3 length: 16 amino acids. The V and J ends lost 6 bases and 4 bases respectively, with 19 bases between them. Germline V gene lookup returns CDR1 SGHVS and CDR2 FQNEAQ. This clone turned up a few times. The target antigen is unknown. PCR used 60 Vbeta primers and 13 Jbeta primers. The data were produced by immunoSEQ multiplex PCR, yet TCRdb's version contains in-frame clones alone and is incomplete. The sample consists of roughly 100,000 clones, about 69% of them appearing once. The J gene is TRBJ2-1, the V gene TRBV7-8, with D possibly TRBD1 on 6 matching bases. The clonotype originates from a man aged 40-49 years in good health and CMV-seronegative. The material sequenced was PBMCs. Here the CDR3 reads CASRPRGRGVYNEQFF. The CDR3 DNA follows: TGTGCCAGCAGACCAAGGGGCAGGGGAGTTTACAATGAGCAGTTCTTC. Together with reference TRBV7-8 and TRBJ2-1, the CDR3 gives the full variable domain: GAGVSQSPRYKVAKRGQDVALRCDPISGHVSLFWYQQALGQGPEFLTYFQNEAQLDKSGLPSDRFFAERPEGSVSTLKIQRTQQEDSAVYLCASRPRGRGVYNEQFFGPGTRLTVL.